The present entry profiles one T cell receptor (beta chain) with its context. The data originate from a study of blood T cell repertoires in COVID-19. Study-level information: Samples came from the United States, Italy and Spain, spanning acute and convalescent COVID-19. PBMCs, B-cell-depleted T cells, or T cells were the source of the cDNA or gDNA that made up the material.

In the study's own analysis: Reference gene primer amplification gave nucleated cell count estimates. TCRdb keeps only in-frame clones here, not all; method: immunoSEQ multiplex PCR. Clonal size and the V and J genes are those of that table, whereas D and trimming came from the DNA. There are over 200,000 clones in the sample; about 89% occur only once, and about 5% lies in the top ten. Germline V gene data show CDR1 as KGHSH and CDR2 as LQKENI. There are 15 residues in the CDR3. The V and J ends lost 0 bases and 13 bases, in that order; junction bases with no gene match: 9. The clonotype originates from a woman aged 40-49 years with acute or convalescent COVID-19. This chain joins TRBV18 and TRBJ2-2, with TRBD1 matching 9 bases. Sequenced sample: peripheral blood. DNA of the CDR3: TGTGCCAGCTCACCACCAACCGGGACAGGGAAGGGGCTGTTTTTT. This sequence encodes CASSPPTGTGKGLFF.